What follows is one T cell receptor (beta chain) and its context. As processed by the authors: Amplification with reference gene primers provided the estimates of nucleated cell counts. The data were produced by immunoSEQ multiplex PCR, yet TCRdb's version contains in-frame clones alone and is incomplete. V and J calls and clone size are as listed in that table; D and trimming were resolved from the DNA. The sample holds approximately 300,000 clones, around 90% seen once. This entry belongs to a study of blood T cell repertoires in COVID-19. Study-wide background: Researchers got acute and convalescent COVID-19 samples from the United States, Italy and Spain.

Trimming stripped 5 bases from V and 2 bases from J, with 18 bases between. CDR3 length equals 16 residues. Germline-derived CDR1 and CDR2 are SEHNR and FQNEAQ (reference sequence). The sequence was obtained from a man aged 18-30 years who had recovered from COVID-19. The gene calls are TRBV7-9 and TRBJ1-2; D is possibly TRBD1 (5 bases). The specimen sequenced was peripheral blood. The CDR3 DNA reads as TGTGCCAGCAGCCCCCCGGGGGTGGGTCGCAACTATGGCTACACCTTC. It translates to CASSPPGVGRNYGYTF.